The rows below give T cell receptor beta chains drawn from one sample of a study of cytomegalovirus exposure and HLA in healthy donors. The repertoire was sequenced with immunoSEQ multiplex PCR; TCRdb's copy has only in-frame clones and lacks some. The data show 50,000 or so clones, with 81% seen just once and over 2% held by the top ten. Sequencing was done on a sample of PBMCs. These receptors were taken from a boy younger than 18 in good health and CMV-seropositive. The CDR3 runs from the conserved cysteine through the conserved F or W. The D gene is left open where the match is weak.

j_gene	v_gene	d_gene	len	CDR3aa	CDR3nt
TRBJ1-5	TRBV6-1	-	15	CASRGALVDNQPQHF	TGTGCCAGCAGGGGGGCCCTAGTAGACAATCAGCCCCAGCATTTT
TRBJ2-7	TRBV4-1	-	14	CASSPSQGAYKQYF	TGCGCCAGCAGCCCCTCCCAGGGTGCATACAAGCAGTACTTC
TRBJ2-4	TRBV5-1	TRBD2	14	CASSLERGSSIQYF	TGCGCCAGCAGCTTGGAGCGGGGTTCGAGCATTCAGTACTTC
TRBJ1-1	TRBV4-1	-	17	CASSQDPYSEGWTEAFF	TGCGCCAGCAGCCAAGACCCCTATAGCGAGGGATGGACTGAAGCTTTCTTT
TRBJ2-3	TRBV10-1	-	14	CASSESGGPDTQYF	TGCGCCAGCAGTGAGTCTGGGGGCCCTGATACGCAGTATTTT
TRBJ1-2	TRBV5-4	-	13	CASSLDSSYGYTF	TGTGCCAGCAGCTTGGACAGTAGTTATGGCTACACCTTC
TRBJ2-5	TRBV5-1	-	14	CASSFSGGRETQYF	TGCGCCAGCAGCTTTTCAGGGGGGCGAGAGACCCAGTACTTC
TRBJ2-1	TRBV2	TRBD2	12	CANSGGTNEQFF	TGTGCCAATAGCGGGGGAACCAATGAGCAGTTCTTC
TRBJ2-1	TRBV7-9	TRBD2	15	CASSGTSGGRVKQFF	TGTGCCAGCAGCGGGACTAGCGGGGGGCGGGTTAAGCAGTTCTTC
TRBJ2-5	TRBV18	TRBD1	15	CASSPGQVNGETQYF	TGTGCCAGCTCACCGGGACAGGTTAATGGAGAGACCCAGTACTTC
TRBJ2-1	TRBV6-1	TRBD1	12	CASSGDRDEQFF	TGTGCCAGCAGTGGGGACAGGGATGAGCAGTTCTTC
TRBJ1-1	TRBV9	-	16	CASSVERSTGGTEAFF	TGTGCCAGCAGCGTAGAACGTTCTACAGGTGGGACTGAAGCTTTCTTT
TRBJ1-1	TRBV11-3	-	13	CASSLGPNTEAFF	TGTGCCAGCAGCTTAGGGCCTAACACTGAAGCTTTCTTT
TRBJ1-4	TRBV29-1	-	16	CSYREGAGTSNEKLFF	TGCAGCTACAGGGAGGGTGCCGGGACCTCTAATGAAAAACTGTTTTTT
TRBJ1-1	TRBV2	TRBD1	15	CASSVDRGSYTEAFF	TGTGCCAGCAGTGTGGACAGGGGGAGTTATACTGAAGCTTTCTTT
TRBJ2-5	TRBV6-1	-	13	CASSEIRAETQYF	TGTGCCAGCAGTGAAATCAGGGCGGAGACCCAGTACTTC
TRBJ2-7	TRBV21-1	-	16	CASNLSHGAASYEQYF	TGTGCCAGCAACCTCTCACATGGAGCGGCCTCCTACGAGCAGTACTTC
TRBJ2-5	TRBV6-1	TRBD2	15	CASSEGTSIQETQYF	TGTGCCAGCAGTGAAGGGACTAGCATCCAAGAGACCCAGTACTTC
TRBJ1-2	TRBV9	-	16	CASSPPGAGEVGGYTF	TGTGCCAGCAGCCCCCCCGGAGCCGGGGAGGTAGGTGGCTACACCTTC
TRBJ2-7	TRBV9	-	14	CASSVEADLDEQYF	TGTGCCAGCAGCGTAGAGGCAGACTTGGACGAGCAGTACTTC
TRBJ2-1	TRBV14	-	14	CASSQDLGSIYPFF	TGTGCCAGCAGCCAAGATCTGGGCAGTATCTATCCGTTCTTC
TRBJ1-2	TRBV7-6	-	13	CASSSPGHYGYTF	TGTGCCAGCAGCTCGCCAGGGCACTATGGCTACACCTTC
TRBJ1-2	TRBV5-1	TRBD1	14	CASSLDRGDLGYTF	TGCGCCAGCAGCCTGGACAGGGGAGATTTAGGCTACACCTTC
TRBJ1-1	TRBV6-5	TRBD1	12	CASSSGGGVAFF	TGTGCCAGCAGTTCAGGGGGCGGGGTAGCTTTCTTT
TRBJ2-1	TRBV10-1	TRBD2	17	CASSEGSGGSSYNEQFF	TGCGCCAGCAGTGAGGGTAGCGGGGGGAGCTCCTACAATGAGCAGTTCTTC